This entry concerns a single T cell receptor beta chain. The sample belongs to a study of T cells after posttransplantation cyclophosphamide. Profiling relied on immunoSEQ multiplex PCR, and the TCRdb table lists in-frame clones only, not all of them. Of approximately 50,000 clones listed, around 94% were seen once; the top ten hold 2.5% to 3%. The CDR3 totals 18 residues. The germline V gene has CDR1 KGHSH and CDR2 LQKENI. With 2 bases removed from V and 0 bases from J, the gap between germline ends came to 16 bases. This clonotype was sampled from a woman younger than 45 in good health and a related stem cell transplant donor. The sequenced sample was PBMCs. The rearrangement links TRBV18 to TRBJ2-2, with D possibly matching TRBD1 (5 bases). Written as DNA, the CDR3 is TGTGCCAGCTCACCATTTGGGGCATTAGGATCGAACACCGGGGAGCTGTTTTTT. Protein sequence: CASSPFGALGSNTGELFF.